This T cell receptor (beta chain) came from a study of blood T cell repertoires in COVID-19. Study at large: The United States, Italy and Spain were the sources of the acute and convalescent COVID-19 samples. The cDNA or gDNA used as material had been derived from T cells, B-cell-depleted T cells, or PBMCs.

Authors' analysis steps: How many nucleated cells were present was estimated from reference gene primer amplification. Using immunoSEQ multiplex PCR, the repertoire was profiled, and TCRdb retains in-frame clones only, with some absent. That table gives V, J and clone size, and the DNA gave D and trimming. The data show around 140,000 clones, roughly 83% seen once. Input material: peripheral blood. The TCR originated in an elderly woman with acute or convalescent COVID-19.

In DNA, the CDR3 is TGTGCCAGCTCACTCAGGCAGGGCCCTGGAAACACCATATATTTT. Its translation is CASSLRQGPGNTIYF. The chain is built from TRBV18 and TRBJ1-3; a possible D gene is TRBD1 (5 bases). The CDR3 is 15 residues long. Between the trimmed V and J ends, which lost 4 bases and 2 bases, there was a span of 12 bases. The germline V gene has CDR1 KGHSH and CDR2 LQKENI.